Listed below are T cell receptor beta chains from one sample, sequenced in a study of blood T cell repertoires in COVID-19. Generated by immunoSEQ multiplex PCR, the TCRdb table keeps only in-frame clones and is missing some. Of 200,000 or so clones in the sample, around 80% are singletons; the top ten hold around 15%. Sequencing used peripheral blood. The receptors shown here come from a young man with active or convalescent COVID-19. Each CDR3 is given with its conserved first and last residue. The order of the fields is J gene, D gene, clone size, V gene, CDR3 length, CDR3 protein, CDR3 DNA. D genes are given only for firm matches. Size is stated for part of the rows, as once, few or many counts, or as a class when the clone is expanded.

J: TRBJ1-2; D: .; size: .; V: TRBV5-1; length: 16; CDR3: CASSLGIGGANYGYTF; DNA: TGCGCCAGCAGCTTGGGGATCGGGGGAGCTAACTATGGCTACACCTTC
J: TRBJ1-6; D: .; size: .; V: TRBV3-1/TRBV3-2; length: 13; CDR3: CASSRQHNSPLHF; DNA: TGTGCCAGTTCGAGACAGCATAATTCACCCCTCCACTTT
J: TRBJ2-3; D: .; size: once; V: TRBV28; length: 18; CDR3: CASSHLAGASEDTDTQYF; DNA: TGTGCCAGCAGTCACCTGGCGGGCGCATCCGAGGATACAGATACGCAGTATTTT
J: TRBJ2-5; D: .; size: .; V: TRBV21-1; length: 15; CDR3: CASSPPGPGQETQYF; DNA: TGTGCCAGCAGTCCCCCCGGCCCGGGCCAAGAGACCCAGTACTTC
J: TRBJ2-3; D: TRBD2; size: .; V: TRBV7-2; length: 12; CDR3: CASSLERGGRYF; DNA: TGTGCCAGCAGCTTAGAGCGGGGGGGGCGGTATTTT
J: TRBJ1-4; D: .; size: few; V: TRBV7-9; length: 14; CDR3: CASSPDSRLEKLFF; DNA: TGTGCCAGCAGCCCCGACAGTCGGCTTGAAAAACTGTTTTTT
J: TRBJ2-1; D: .; size: .; V: TRBV12-3/TRBV12-4; length: 13; CDR3: CASTTAWGDEQFF; DNA: TGTGCCAGCACTACAGCCTGGGGAGATGAGCAGTTCTTC
J: TRBJ1-1; D: TRBD1; size: .; V: TRBV5-1; length: 16; CDR3: CASSLEQGSLRTEAFF; DNA: TGCGCCAGCAGCTTGGAACAGGGGAGCCTGAGAACTGAAGCTTTCTTT
J: TRBJ1-1; D: .; size: .; V: TRBV4-1; length: 14; CDR3: CASSQVASSTEAFF; DNA: TGCGCCAGCAGCCAAGTAGCGTCAAGCACTGAAGCTTTCTTT
J: TRBJ1-4; D: .; size: .; V: TRBV30; length: 15; CDR3: CAWSVGSFRGEKLFF; DNA: TGTGCCTGGAGTGTAGGTTCTTTCCGGGGAGAAAAACTGTTTTTT
J: TRBJ2-2; D: TRBD1; size: .; V: TRBV6-2/TRBV6-3; length: 15; CDR3: CASSPGQPNTGELFF; DNA: TGTGCCAGCAGCCCGGGACAGCCTAACACCGGGGAGCTGTTTTTT
J: TRBJ2-7; D: TRBD1; size: .; V: TRBV7-6; length: 15; CDR3: CASSLGQGVPYEQYF; DNA: TGTGCCAGCAGCCTAGGACAGGGGGTCCCCTACGAGCAGTACTTC
J: TRBJ1-5; D: .; size: .; V: TRBV18; length: 13; CDR3: CASSPGTHQPQHF; DNA: TGTGCCAGCTCACCCGGGACACATCAGCCCCAGCATTTT